The clone carrying this TCR beta chain has only a few counts. The antigen is undetermined. Other DNA sequences in the sample encode the same CDR3. This CDR3 is built from 13 residues. The germline V gene has CDR1 MNHEY and CDR2 SMNVEV (reference sequence). Trimming shortened V by 2 bases and J by 3 bases, and 7 bases separated the two germline ends. This sample was included in a study of beta chain features in type 1 diabetes. At the level of the study: Regarding age, gender and cell yields, patients proved similar to healthy donors. Regarding the study as a whole: A moderate, significant TCRB CDR3 shortening appeared in type 1 diabetes across four CD4+ subsets. Resolution of whether HLA type affects TCRB rearrangement was not achieved here.

Cell sorting via CD45RO/CCR7/CD25/CD127/CD95/CD27 was performed to obtain CD4+ naive, central memory, regulatory and stem cell-like memory cells. cDNA synthesis used the whole RNA isolate, giving expressed TCRB sequences. Assay: immunoSEQ multiplex PCR; the TCRdb copy retains only in-frame clones and omits some. The sample has approximately 50,000 clones, under 50% seen once. The receptor was derived from a man under 40 with type 1 diabetes. J is TRBJ1-2 and V is TRBV27; D possibly corresponds to TRBD1 (5 bases). The material sequenced was Tregs from blood. In nucleotides, the CDR3 is TGTGCCAGCAGTTTACAAGGGGACTATGGCTACACCTTC. It yields the protein CASSLQGDYGYTF.